The next 20 T cell receptor beta chains were all read from a single sample in a study of OX40 agonist ivuxolimab in advanced cancers. The data were produced by immunoSEQ multiplex PCR, yet TCRdb's version contains in-frame clones alone and is incomplete. The sample lists under 70,000 clones, 87% occurring once. The sample consisted of CD4+ or CD8+ T cells sorted from blood, taken in a trial of the OX40 agonist ivuxolimab. The receptors derive from an adult with an advanced solid tumor such as melanoma, head and neck, liver or kidney cancer.

The chain combines TRBV10-1 with TRBJ2-6, with D possibly TRBD1 on 5 matching bases. V lost 6 bases, J lost 4 bases, and 16 bases lay in between. Germline V gene data show CDR1 as WNHNN and CDR2 as SYGVQD (reference sequence). This CDR3 is 16 amino acids long. CDR3 in amino acids: CASRFIGAAGANVLTF. CDR3 sequence (DNA): TGCGCCAGCAGGTTTATAGGGGCGGCGGGGGCCAACGTCCTGACTTTC.

The V and J genes are TRBV19 and TRBJ2-7; 8 nucleotides match TRBD1. CDR1 is LNHDA and CDR2 is SQIVND in the germline V gene (reference sequence). The V segment lost 4 bases and the J segment 3 bases; nucleotides outside the gene matches: 8. This CDR3 has 15 residues. The CDR3 spells CASSKGGQELYEQYF. As DNA, the CDR3 is TGTGCCAGTAGTAAAGGGGGACAGGAGCTCTACGAGCAGTACTTC.

This chain joins TRBV12-5 and TRBJ1-1; 7 bases are a match to TRBD1. The V gene's germline CDR1 is LGHNT and CDR2 FRNRAP. This CDR3 comprises 12 residues. The ends lost 1 base at V and 12 bases at J; junction bases unmatched: 5. DNA of the CDR3: TGTGCTAGTGGTTTGGGTACAGGGGCGACTTTCTTT. Its protein is CASGLGTGATFF.

The chain is built from TRBV19 and TRBJ2-2; D is tentatively TRBD1 or TRBD2 (5 bases each). The CDR3 is 16 residues long. Germline CDR1 and CDR2: LNHDA and SQIVND (reference sequence). Trimming took 3 bases from V and 2 from J, leaving 13 bases between them. CDR3 protein: CASSMGDRRNTGELFF. CDR3 in DNA: TGTGCCAGTAGTATGGGAGACAGACGAAACACCGGGGAGCTGTTTTTT.

The rearrangement links TRBV1 to TRBJ2-6; the DNA was not compared with TRBD2, the D call given in the table. TRBV1 is labeled a pseudogene. The CDR3 covers 15 residues. CDR3 bases: TGCACCAGCAGCATAGAGCAAAGTCGGGCCAACGTCCTGACTTTC. Its translation: CTSSIEQSRANVLTF.

V and J are TRBV6-5 and TRBJ1-2, with 9 bases identical to TRBD1. V lost 6 bases to trimming and J lost 5 bases; unmatched junction nucleotides: 4. Per germline, CDR1 MNHEY and CDR2 SVGAGI. The CDR3 is made up of 13 amino acids. CDR3 sequence (DNA): TGTGCCAGCAGGGCCGGGACAGGGTATGGCTACACCTTC. Translating gives CASRAGTGYGYTF.

This clone has a single count. The CDR3 DNA follows: TGTGCCAGCAGTGAACGACAGGGGGCTATGGGGAATTCACCCCTCCACTTT. Translated, it gives CASSERQGAMGNSPLHF. This sequence joins TRBV6-1 and TRBJ1-6, with TRBD1 identical over 10 bases. The CDR3 runs 17 residues. The V gene end was trimmed by 2 bases and the J gene end by 7 bases; junction bases not matched to a gene: 8. CDR1 is MNHNS and CDR2 is SASEGT in the germline V gene.

The V gene is TRBV18, the J gene TRBJ2-7; 10 bases are a match to TRBD1. Trimming at V came to 0 bases and at J to 5 bases, leaving 7 bases not matched to a gene. Germline loops: CDR1 KGHSH, CDR2 LQKENI. The CDR3 spans 16 residues. DNA for the CDR3: TGTGCCAGCTCACCACCGAGCGGACAGGGGGGGAACGAGCAGTACTTC. This encodes CASSPPSGQGGNEQYF. Based on the CDR3 plus reference TRBV18 and TRBJ2-7, the full variable domain is NAGVMQNPRHLVRRRGQEARLRCSPMKGHSHVYWYRQLPEEGLKFMVYLQKENIIDESGMPKERFSAEFPKEGPSILRIQQVVRGDSAAYFCASSPPSGQGGNEQYFGPGTRLTVT.

CDR3 coding DNA: TGTGCCAGCAGCTTAGATCAGGGGACCCAAGAGACCCAGTACTTC. Translated, it gives CASSLDQGTQETQYF. The V gene is TRBV11-3, the J gene TRBJ2-5, with D possibly TRBD1 on 6 matching bases. Looked up from germline, CDR1 is SGHNT and CDR2 is YENEEA. The CDR3 has 15 residues. Trimming pared 0 bases from V and 1 base from J, leaving 9 bases between.

V and J are TRBV2 and TRBJ2-7, with TRBD1 matching over 7 bases. The CDR3 sequence is 16 residues long. CDR1 and CDR2 from the germline V gene are SNHLY and FYNNEI. Trimming at V came to 8 bases and at J to 5 bases, leaving 18 bases not matched to a gene. The CDR3 spells CASFSPTYRGGDEQYF. In DNA form, the CDR3 reads TGTGCCAGCTTCTCCCCTACTTACAGGGGTGGGGACGAGCAGTACTTC.

The gene calls are TRBV7-8 and TRBJ1-2; 7 nucleotides match TRBD1. This CDR3 region has 15 residues. With 5 bases clipped from V and 4 bases from J, the junction kept 10 bases outside the gene matches. The germline CDR1 and CDR2 sequences are SGHVS and FQNEAQ. CDR3 DNA: TGTGCCAGCAGCGACGACAGGGATGCCGCCTATGGCTACACCTTC. Its protein is CASSDDRDAAYGYTF.

This clone has a single count. V and J are TRBV5-4 and TRBJ1-6; D perhaps matches TRBD1 (6 bases). This CDR3 has 17 residues. The V gene's germline CDR1 is SGHNT and CDR2 YYREEE (reference sequence). The V and J ends lost 3 bases and 7 bases respectively, with 20 bases between them. CDR3 loop: CASSSGQTSSYNSPLHF. The CDR3 DNA is TGTGCCAGCAGCTCAGGACAGACCTCCTCGTACAATTCACCCCTCCACTTT.

The V gene is TRBV5-1, the J gene TRBJ1-2; D uncertain. This CDR3 region has 13 residues. The ends were cut back, 5 bases at V and 2 bases at J, with 10 bases in the middle. CDR1 SGHRS and CDR2 YFSETQ come from the germline V gene. CDR3 protein: CASSPGKNYGYTF. CDR3 in DNA: TGCGCCAGCAGTCCGGGAAAGAACTATGGCTACACCTTC.

The genes are TRBV28 and TRBJ1-1; D might be TRBD1 (5 bases). The V end was cut by 1 base, the J end by 5 bases, with 8 bases between. The CDR3 is 13 residues long. CDR1 MDHEN and CDR2 SYDVKM come from the germline V gene. The CDR3 nucleotides read TGTGCCAGCAGTTTATACGGGGGGACTGAAGCTTTCTTT. It translates to CASSLYGGTEAFF.

The J gene is TRBJ2-7, the V gene TRBV2, with TRBD2 matching 11 bases. Per the germline V gene, CDR1 is SNHLY and CDR2 is FYNNEI. J was trimmed by 4 bases and V by 6 bases; bases with no gene match: 11. The CDR3 runs to 16 residues. CDR3 DNA sequence: TGTGCCAGCAGGTCGGGGGTGGCTAGCGGGAGGTACGAGCAGTACTTC. Its translation is CASRSGVASGRYEQYF.

CDR3 sequence: CASRLGIAGGSEQFF. DNA for the CDR3: TGTGCCAGCAGGTTGGGAATAGCGGGAGGATCGGAGCAGTTCTTC. This chain links TRBV7-2 with TRBJ2-1, with TRBD2 matching over 10 bases. CDR3 length equals 15 residues. With V trimmed by 6 bases and J by 10 bases, 12 bases remained unmatched. Per the germline V gene, CDR1 is SGHTA and CDR2 is FQGNSA.

The chain has TRBV7-2 and TRBJ1-3, with a tentative D call TRBD1 (6 bases). Germline values: CDR1 SGHTA, CDR2 FQGNSA. CDR3 length: 15 amino acids. Trimming removed 7 bases at V and 4 bases at J, with 17 bases between. The CDR3 DNA follows: TGTGCCAGCACCCTCGCAGGGGCGAAGGGAAACACCATATATTTT. It encodes CASTLAGAKGNTIYF. The variable domain in full, completed from reference TRBV7-2 and TRBJ1-3, reads GAGVSQSPSNKVTEKGKDVELRCDPISGHTALYWYRQSLGQGLEFLIYFQGNSAPDKSGLPSDRFSAERTGGSVSTLTIQRTQQEDSAVYLCASTLAGAKGNTIYFGEGSWLTVV.

The V call is TRBV28, the J call TRBJ2-1; TRBD1 matches 7 bases. This CDR3 spans 14 amino acids. Trimming at V came to 9 bases and at J to 6 bases, leaving 11 bases not matched to a gene. Germline CDR1 MDHEN, CDR2 SYDVKM. CDR3 in amino acids: CASLKGGAGNEQFF. The CDR3 DNA follows: TGTGCCAGTTTGAAAGGGGGCGCCGGCAATGAGCAGTTCTTC.

This clone has a single count. This chain joins TRBV19 and TRBJ2-7; no clear D gene. The V gene lost 0 bases and the J gene lost 2 bases, with 14 bases spanning the gap. This CDR3 has 16 residues. The germline V gene encodes CDR1 LNHDA and CDR2 SQIVND (reference sequence). The CDR3 sequence is CASSIDRARPPYEQYF. The CDR3 region has the DNA TGTGCCAGTAGTATAGATCGGGCTCGACCCCCCTACGAGCAGTACTTC.

This clone was detected once. The rearrangement uses TRBV19 and TRBJ1-2; D gene unclear. This CDR3 has 14 residues. Germline V lookup: CDR1 LNHDA, CDR2 SQIVND (reference sequence). Deletions cut 5 bases from V and 4 bases from J, with 14 bases between. The DNA of the CDR3 is TGTGCCAGTAGTCCGTATACAGCCGGCTATGGCTACACCTTC. This translates into CASSPYTAGYGYTF.